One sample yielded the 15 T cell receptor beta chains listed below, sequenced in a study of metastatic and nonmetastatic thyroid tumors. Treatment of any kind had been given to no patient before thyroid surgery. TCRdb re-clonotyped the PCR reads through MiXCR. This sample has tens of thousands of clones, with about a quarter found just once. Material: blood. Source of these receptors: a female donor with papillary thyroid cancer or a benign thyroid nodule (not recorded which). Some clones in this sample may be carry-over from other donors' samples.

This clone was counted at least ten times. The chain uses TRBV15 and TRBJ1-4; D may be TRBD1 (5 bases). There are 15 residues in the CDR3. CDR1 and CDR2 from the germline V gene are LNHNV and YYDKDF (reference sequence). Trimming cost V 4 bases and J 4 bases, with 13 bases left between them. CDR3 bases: TGTGCCACCAGCATCTCCCGGGACGGTAATGAAAAACTGTTTTTT. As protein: CATSISRDGNEKLFF.

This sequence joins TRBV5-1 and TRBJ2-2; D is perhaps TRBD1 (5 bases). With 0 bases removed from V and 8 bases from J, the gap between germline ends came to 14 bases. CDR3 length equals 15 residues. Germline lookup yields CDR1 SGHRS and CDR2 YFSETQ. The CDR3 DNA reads TGCGCCAGCAGCTTGGACAGGTGGACGACAGGGGAGCTGTTTTTT. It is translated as CASSLDRWTTGELFF.

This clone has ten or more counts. The CDR3 is CATSDFRDPYNEQFF. CDR3 in DNA: TGTGCCACCAGTGATTTCAGGGACCCCTACAATGAGCAGTTCTTC. The chain employs TRBV24-1 and TRBJ2-1; D is tentatively TRBD1 or TRBD2 (5 bases each). The CDR3 runs to 15 residues. Germline CDR1 reads KGHDR; CDR2 reads SFDVKD. V was pared by 1 base and J by 2 bases, with 8 bases between.

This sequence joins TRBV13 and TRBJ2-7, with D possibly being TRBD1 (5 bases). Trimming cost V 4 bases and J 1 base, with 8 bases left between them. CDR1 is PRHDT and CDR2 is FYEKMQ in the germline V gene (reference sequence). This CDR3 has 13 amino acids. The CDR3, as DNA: TGTGCCAGCAGCTCCGCAGGGTCCTACGAGCAGTACTTC. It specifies CASSSAGSYEQYF.

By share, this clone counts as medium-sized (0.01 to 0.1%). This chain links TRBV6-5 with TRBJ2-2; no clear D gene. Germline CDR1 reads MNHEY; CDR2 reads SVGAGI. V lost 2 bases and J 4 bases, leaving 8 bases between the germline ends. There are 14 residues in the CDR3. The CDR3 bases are TGTGCCAGCAGTTACGAATGGGGCACCGGGGAGCTGTTTTTT. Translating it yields CASSYEWGTGELFF.

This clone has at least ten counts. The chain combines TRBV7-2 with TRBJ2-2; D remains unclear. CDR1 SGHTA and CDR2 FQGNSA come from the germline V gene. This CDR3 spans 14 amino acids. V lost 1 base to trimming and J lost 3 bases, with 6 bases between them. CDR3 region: CASSLGGYTGELFF. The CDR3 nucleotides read TGTGCCAGCAGCTTAGGAGGTTACACCGGGGAGCTGTTTTTT.

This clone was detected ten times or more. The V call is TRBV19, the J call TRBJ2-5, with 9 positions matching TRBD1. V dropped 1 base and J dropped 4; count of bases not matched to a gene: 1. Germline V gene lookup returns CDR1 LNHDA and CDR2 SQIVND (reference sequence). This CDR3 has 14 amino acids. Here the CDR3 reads CASSIGQGVETQYF. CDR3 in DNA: TGTGCCAGTAGTATAGGACAGGGGGTAGAGACCCAGTACTTC. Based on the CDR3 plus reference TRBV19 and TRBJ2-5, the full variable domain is DGGITQSPKYLFRKEGQNVTLSCEQNLNHDAMYWYRQDPGQGLRLIYYSQIVNDFQKGDIAEGYSVSREKKESFPLTVTSAQKNPTAFYLCASSIGQGVETQYFGPGTRLLVL.

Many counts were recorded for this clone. CDR3 amino acids: CASKGLAGGREQFF. The CDR3 DNA reads TGCGCCAGCAAGGGGTTAGCGGGAGGTCGGGAGCAGTTCTTC. V usage is TRBV4-1 and J usage is TRBJ2-1, with TRBD2 matching over 10 bases. With 7 bases clipped from V and 10 bases from J, the junction kept 10 bases outside the gene matches. This CDR3 has 14 amino acids. Germline values: CDR1 MGHRA, CDR2 YSYEKL.

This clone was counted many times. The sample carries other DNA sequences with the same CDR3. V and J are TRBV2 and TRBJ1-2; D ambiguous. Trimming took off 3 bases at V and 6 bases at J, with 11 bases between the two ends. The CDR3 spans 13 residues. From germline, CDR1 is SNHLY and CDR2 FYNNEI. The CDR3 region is CASSDSPGHGYTF. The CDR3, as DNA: TGTGCCAGCAGTGACTCCCCTGGGCATGGCTACACCTTC.

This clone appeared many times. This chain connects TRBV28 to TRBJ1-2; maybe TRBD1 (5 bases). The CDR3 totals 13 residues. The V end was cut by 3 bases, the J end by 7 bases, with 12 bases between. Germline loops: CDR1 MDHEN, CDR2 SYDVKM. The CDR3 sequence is CASSFGAGLGYTF. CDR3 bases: TGTGCCAGCAGTTTTGGGGCAGGGCTTGGCTACACCTTC.

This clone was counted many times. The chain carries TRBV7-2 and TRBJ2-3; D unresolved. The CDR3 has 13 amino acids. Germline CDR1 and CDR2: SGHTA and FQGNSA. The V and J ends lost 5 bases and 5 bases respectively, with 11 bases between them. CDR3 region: CASSPGIQDTQYF. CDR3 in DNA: TGTGCCAGCAGCCCTGGGATTCAAGATACGCAGTATTTT.

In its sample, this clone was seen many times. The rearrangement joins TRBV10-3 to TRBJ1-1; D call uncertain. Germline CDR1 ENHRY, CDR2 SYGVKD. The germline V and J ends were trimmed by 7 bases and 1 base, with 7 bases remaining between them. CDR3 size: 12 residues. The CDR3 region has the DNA TGTGCCATCAAGAATCCGAACACTGAAGCTTTCTTT. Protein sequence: CAIKNPNTEAFF.

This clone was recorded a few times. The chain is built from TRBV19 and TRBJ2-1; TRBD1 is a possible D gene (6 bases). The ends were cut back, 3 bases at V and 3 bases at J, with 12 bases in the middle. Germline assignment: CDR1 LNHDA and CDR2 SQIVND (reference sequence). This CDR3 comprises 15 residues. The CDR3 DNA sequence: TGTGCCAGTAGTATCCAGGGGATTGGCTACAATGAGCAGTTCTTC. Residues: CASSIQGIGYNEQFF.

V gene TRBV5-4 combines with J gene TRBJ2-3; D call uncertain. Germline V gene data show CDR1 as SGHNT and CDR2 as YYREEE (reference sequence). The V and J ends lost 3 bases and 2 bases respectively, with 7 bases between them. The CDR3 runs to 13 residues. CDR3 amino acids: CASSSWDTDTQYF. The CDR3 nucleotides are TGTGCCAGCAGCTCATGGGACACAGATACGCAGTATTTT.

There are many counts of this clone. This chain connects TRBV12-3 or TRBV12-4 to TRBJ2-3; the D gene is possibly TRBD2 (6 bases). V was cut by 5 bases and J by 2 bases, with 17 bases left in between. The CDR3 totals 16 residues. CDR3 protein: CASSPRVGGITDTQYF. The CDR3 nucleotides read TGTGCCAGCAGTCCCAGGGTGGGAGGTATCACAGATACGCAGTATTTT.